These 17 T cell receptor beta chains came from one sample sequenced in a study of cytomegalovirus exposure and HLA in healthy donors. Using immunoSEQ multiplex PCR, the repertoire was profiled, and TCRdb retains in-frame clones only, with some absent. The table has about 190,000 clones, roughly 80% seen once; the top ten hold roughly 7%. Sequencing was performed on PBMCs. The receptor source for this set is a man aged 18 to 30 in good health and CMV-seropositive.

This clone was detected once. The chain recombines TRBV7-3 with TRBJ2-3, with D uncertain. The length of the CDR3 is 14 residues. Trimming cost V 1 base and J 3 bases, with 8 bases left between them. Germline V gene sequence: CDR1 SGHTA, CDR2 FQGTGA. CDR3 residues: CASSLIGGTDTQYF. CDR3 DNA: TGTGCCAGCAGCTTAATCGGCGGAACAGATACGCAGTATTTT.

This chain links TRBV11-3 with TRBJ2-2; D perhaps matches TRBD1 (5 bases). Deletions cut 3 bases from V and 2 bases from J, with 10 bases between. This CDR3 is built from 15 residues. Germline CDR1 reads SGHNT; CDR2 reads YENEEA. The CDR3 region has the DNA TGTGCCAGCAGCTTCGGCAGGGTAAACACCGGGGAGCTGTTTTTT. Amino acids: CASSFGRVNTGELFF.

Concerning this clone: A much larger clone differs from this one at a single base, so this may be a read error. The CDR3 protein is CASSPGGEQFF. CDR3 DNA sequence: TGTGCCAGCAGCCCGGGGGGTGAGCAGTTCTTC. This chain links TRBV9 with TRBJ2-1; TRBD2 matches 7 bases. The J segment lost 9 bases and the V segment lost 4 bases, leaving 1 base of the junction unmatched. The germline gives CDR1 SGDLS, CDR2 YYNGEE. The CDR3 has 11 amino acids.

V gene TRBV27 combines with J gene TRBJ2-7; D is undetermined. There are 13 residues in the CDR3. The germline V gene encodes CDR1 MNHEY and CDR2 SMNVEV (reference sequence). Trimming shortened V by 6 bases and J by 1 base, and 10 bases separated the two germline ends. CDR3 in amino acids: CASSLARSYEQYF. DNA of the CDR3: TGTGCCAGCAGCCTGGCCAGATCCTACGAGCAGTACTTC.

The rearrangement joins TRBV29-1 to TRBJ2-1; 8 positions agree with TRBD2. Germline-derived CDR1 and CDR2 are SQVTM and ANQGSEA. The CDR3 runs 17 residues. J lost 1 base, V lost 6 bases, and 14 bases had no gene match. The CDR3 DNA reads TGCAGCGTCCGCCCTAGCGGAGGCGGGAGGTCCTACAATGAGCAGTTCTTC. It translates to CSVRPSGGGRSYNEQFF.

The gene calls are TRBV7-9 and TRBJ2-7; D might be TRBD2 (5 bases). Trimming cost V 2 bases and J 2 bases, with 10 bases left between them. The CDR3 spans 14 residues. Germline-derived CDR1 and CDR2 are SEHNR and FQNEAQ (reference sequence). The CDR3 region is CASSLSAATYEQYF. CDR3 sequence (DNA): TGTGCCAGCAGCTTATCAGCGGCGACCTACGAGCAGTACTTC.

The rearrangement joins TRBV6-5 to TRBJ2-7, with a tentative D call TRBD1 (6 bases). Germline CDR1 MNHEY, CDR2 SVGAGI. The CDR3 has 13 residues. Trimming pared 2 bases from V and 2 bases from J, leaving 7 bases between. CDR3 residues: CASSYRDTYEQYF. In DNA, the CDR3 is TGTGCCAGCAGTTACCGGGACACCTACGAGCAGTACTTC.

The chain carries TRBV7-2 and TRBJ2-1; D gene uncertain. CDR3 length: 16 amino acids. V lost 4 bases and J 0 bases, leaving 13 bases between the germline ends. In germline, CDR1 is SGHTA, CDR2 FQGNSA. DNA of the CDR3: TGTGCCAGCAGCTCCTTAGGAACTATCTCCTACAATGAGCAGTTCTTC. Its translation is CASSSLGTISYNEQFF.

The chain recombines TRBV28 with TRBJ1-1; D not resolved. V lost 3 bases to trimming and J lost 0 bases, with 20 bases between them. CDR3 size: 18 residues. Germline V lookup: CDR1 MDHEN, CDR2 SYDVKM. CDR3 DNA sequence: TGTGCCAGCAGTTTCGGGGTTGCGGGGAGGAGCATGAACACTGAAGCTTTCTTT. This codes for CASSFGVAGRSMNTEAFF.

This chain links TRBV19 with TRBJ1-2; D gene unclear. The CDR3 totals 11 residues. The ends were cut back, 11 bases at V and 8 bases at J, with 15 bases in the middle. CDR1 and CDR2 from the germline V gene are LNHDA and SQIVND (reference sequence). CDR3 nucleotides: TGTGCCTCTCGAGGGCTAGGCGGCTACACCTTC. Protein: CASRGLGGYTF.

This clone was seen only a few times. The chain uses TRBV13 and TRBJ2-7, with D possibly TRBD2 on 6 matching bases. CDR1 and CDR2 from the germline V gene are PRHDT and FYEKMQ (reference sequence). The germline V and J ends were trimmed by 1 base and 1 base, with 17 bases remaining between them. CDR3 length: 17 amino acids. DNA for the CDR3: TGTGCCAGCAGCTTAGCTGGGGCGGCGGGACGTTCCTACGAGCAGTACTTC. This codes for CASSLAGAAGRSYEQYF.

To note about this clone: A much larger clonotype is one base distant, so this may be a read error. The V and J genes are TRBV6-1 and TRBJ2-7; D not certain. The CDR3 contains 13 residues. V lost 4 bases, J lost 0 bases, and 7 bases lay in between. Germline assignment: CDR1 MNHNS and CDR2 SASEGT. The CDR3 coding sequence is TGTGCCAGCAGTGTGAGTTACTCCTACGAGCAGTACTTC. Translation: CASSVSYSYEQYF.

The V call is TRBV5-1, the J call TRBJ2-1, with a tentative D call TRBD2 (5 bases). Germline values: CDR1 SGHRS, CDR2 YFSETQ. The CDR3 covers 14 residues. Trimming took off 1 base at V and 9 bases at J, with 14 bases between the two ends. CDR3 sequence: CASSLSLEVGEQFF. The CDR3 DNA reads as TGCGCCAGCAGCTTGTCGCTGGAGGTAGGTGAGCAGTTCTTC.

The V gene is TRBV18, the J gene TRBJ2-1; 7 bases map to TRBD2. There are 16 residues in the CDR3. V was pared by 5 bases and J by 0 bases, with 7 bases of the junction left unmatched. The germline gives CDR1 KGHSH, CDR2 LQKENI. The CDR3 nucleotides are TGTGCCAGCTCAATAGGCGGGAGTCTCTCCTACAATGAGCAGTTCTTC. Translation: CASSIGGSLSYNEQFF.

The V gene is TRBV7-2, the J gene TRBJ2-1; 8 bases map to TRBD2. V dropped 5 bases and J dropped 15; count of bases not matched to a gene: 9. CDR1 and CDR2 from the germline V gene are SGHTA and FQGNSA. The CDR3 has 12 amino acids. The CDR3 here is CASSLERERAFF. The DNA of the CDR3 is TGTGCCAGCAGCCTTGAGCGGGAGAGAGCGTTCTTC.

The chain carries TRBV19 and TRBJ2-5, with D possibly being TRBD2 (5 bases). The CDR3 covers 11 residues. CDR1 is LNHDA and CDR2 is SQIVND in the germline V gene (reference sequence). CDR3 bases: TGTGCTTCGGGAATTCAAGAGACCCAGTACTTC. Encoded protein: CASGIQETQYF. Together with reference TRBV19 and TRBJ2-5, the CDR3 gives the full variable domain: DGGITQSPKYLFRKEGQNVTLSCEQNLNHDAMYWYRQDPGQGLRLIYYSQIVNDFQKGDIAEGYSVSREKKESFPLTVTSAQKNPTAFYLCASGIQETQYFGPGTRLLVL.

The rearrangement joins TRBV27 to TRBJ2-7, with TRBD2 matching over 14 bases. V shed 3 bases and J 4 bases; nucleotides not matched to a gene: 11. CDR1 MNHEY and CDR2 SMNVEV come from the germline V gene (reference sequence). The CDR3 length is 18 residues. This chain's CDR3 is CASSFSGLAGVRIYEQYF. The DNA for the CDR3 is TGTGCCAGCAGTTTCTCGGGACTAGCGGGAGTACGCATATACGAGCAGTACTTC.